The 15 T cell receptor beta chains presented below share a single source sample, sequenced in a study of T cell responses to AZD1222 COVID-19 vaccine. Only in-frame clones appear in the TCRdb table, and some are missing; sequencing was by immunoSEQ multiplex PCR. This table holds around 160,000 clones, 91% found once. The sequencing used peripheral blood, collected 28 days after the second AZD1222 dose. Receptors were obtained from an adult who received the AZD1222 COVID-19 vaccine.

The CDR3 sequence: CATSDPNTGSSYEQYF. The CDR3 nucleotides read TGTGCCACCAGTGACCCGAATACAGGGAGCTCCTACGAGCAGTACTTC. The chain uses TRBV24-1 and TRBJ2-7; a weak D match, TRBD1 (6 bases). The CDR3 totals 16 residues. V lost 4 bases, J lost 0 bases, and 15 bases lay in between. Looked up from germline, CDR1 is KGHDR and CDR2 is SFDVKD.

This clone was counted a single time. This chain uses TRBV19 with TRBJ1-4; D gene uncertain. CDR1 LNHDA and CDR2 SQIVND come from the germline V gene (reference sequence). The CDR3 is 15 amino acids. Trimming removed 6 bases from V and 0 bases from J, with 11 bases in between. CDR3 sequence (DNA): TGTGCCAGTAGGCAGGCTCCATCAACTAATGAAAAACTGTTTTTT. Translation gives CASRQAPSTNEKLFF.

The CDR3 protein is CASSSRRIGGANYNEQFF. CDR3 bases: TGTGCCAGCAGCTCCCGACGAATCGGGGGGGCCAACTACAATGAGCAGTTCTTC. The chain combines TRBV7-2 with TRBJ2-1; 8 bases are a match to TRBD2. After removal of 4 bases from V and 3 bases from J, the junction contained 14 bases not matched to a gene. The CDR3 runs 18 residues. CDR1 SGHTA and CDR2 FQGNSA come from the germline V gene. Drawing the rest from reference TRBV7-2 and TRBJ2-1, the complete variable domain is GAGVSQSPSNKVTEKGKDVELRCDPISGHTALYWYRQSLGQGLEFLIYFQGNSAPDKSGLPSDRFSAERTGGSVSTLTIQRTQQEDSAVYLCASSSRRIGGANYNEQFFGPGTRLTVL.

This chain connects TRBV2 to TRBJ2-7, with D hard to call. With 5 bases removed from V and 4 bases from J, the gap between germline ends came to 15 bases. CDR3 length equals 14 residues. In germline, CDR1 is SNHLY, CDR2 FYNNEI. In DNA form, the CDR3 reads TGTGCCAGCAGTCTAGGGCACATCCGATACGAGCAGTACTTC. This codes for CASSLGHIRYEQYF.

This chain uses TRBV7-2 with TRBJ2-3; maybe TRBD2 (5 bases). CDR1 and CDR2 (germline): SGHTA, FQGNSA. The V and J ends lost 5 bases and 0 bases respectively, with 15 bases between them. CDR3 length: 16 residues. The CDR3 is CASSLLAWPSTDTQYF. DNA of the CDR3: TGTGCCAGCAGCCTCTTAGCGTGGCCTAGCACAGATACGCAGTATTTT.

The genes are TRBV5-6 and TRBJ2-1, with a possible D match to TRBD2 (5 bases). This CDR3 comprises 16 residues. With 4 bases removed from V and 4 bases from J, the gap between germline ends came to 18 bases. Germline CDR1 and CDR2: SGHDT and YYEEEE. For the CDR3, the DNA is TGTGCCAGCAGCCGAACCCCCACACGAGGGTACAATGAGCAGTTCTTC. This encodes CASSRTPTRGYNEQFF.

The rearrangement links TRBV5-1 to TRBJ1-2; 8 bases match TRBD1. The CDR3 runs to 17 residues. The V gene's germline CDR1 is SGHRS and CDR2 YFSETQ. V shed 0 bases and J 2 bases; nucleotides not matched to a gene: 9. The CDR3 region has the DNA TGCGCCAGCAGCTTGGTTCAGGGGGCGCGCCCCAACTATGGCTACACCTTC. The encoded protein is CASSLVQGARPNYGYTF.

This clone was observed once. CDR3 in amino acids: CASSFSSSENNEQFF. The CDR3 region has the DNA TGTGCCAGCAGCTTCAGTTCTAGCGAAAACAATGAGCAGTTCTTC. The genes are TRBV7-2 and TRBJ2-1, with a tentative D call TRBD2 (6 bases). The V gene lost 3 bases and the J gene lost 5 bases, with 14 bases spanning the gap. The CDR3 runs to 15 residues. The germline V gene has CDR1 SGHTA and CDR2 FQGNSA.

CDR3 region: CSASPTSNEKLFF. The CDR3 nucleotides are TGCAGTGCTAGTCCCACATCTAATGAAAAACTGTTTTTT. V and J are TRBV20-1 and TRBJ1-4; D uncertain. This CDR3 is built from 13 residues. V shed 3 bases and J shed 3 bases, with 8 bases lying between them. Germline assignment: CDR1 DFQATT and CDR2 SNEGSKA (reference sequence).

The chain links TRBV5-1 to TRBJ1-3; no reliable D call. This CDR3 comprises 13 residues. With 2 bases removed from V and 2 bases from J, the gap between germline ends came to 5 bases. Looked up from germline, CDR1 is SGHRS and CDR2 is YFSETQ. The CDR3: CASSLGTGNTIYF. The DNA for the CDR3 is TGCGCCAGCAGCTTAGGGACTGGAAACACCATATATTTT.

This clone was seen more than once but under ten times. The chain uses TRBV4-1 and TRBJ2-2; D is undetermined. This CDR3 contains 16 residues. V lost 1 base and J 4 bases, leaving 13 bases between the germline ends. CDR1 and CDR2 from the germline V gene are MGHRA and YSYEKL. The DNA for the CDR3 is TGCGCCAGCAGCCAAGTAGATATGGGTTTCACCGGGGAGCTGTTTTTT. This gives the protein CASSQVDMGFTGELFF.

J is TRBJ2-7 and V is TRBV27; 7 nucleotides align to TRBD1. CDR1 is MNHEY and CDR2 is SMNVEV in the germline V gene (reference sequence). This CDR3 has 13 residues. J gave up 7 bases and V 2 bases, and 5 bases lay outside the gene matches. In DNA, the CDR3 is TGTGCCAGCAGTTTAACGGACAGGTCTGAGCAGTACTTC. It is translated as CASSLTDRSEQYF.

The rearrangement joins TRBV29-1 to TRBJ1-1; TRBD1 agrees at 8 bases. This CDR3 has 14 residues. V lost 7 bases, J lost 1 base, and 8 bases stayed unmatched. The V gene's germline CDR1 is SQVTM and CDR2 ANQGSEA. The CDR3 is CSAWGGQANTEAFF. For the CDR3, the DNA is TGCAGCGCCTGGGGGGGACAGGCGAACACTGAAGCTTTCTTT.

The chain recombines TRBV11-2 with TRBJ2-7; 8 positions agree with TRBD2. With V trimmed by 5 bases and J by 0 bases, 9 bases remained unmatched. The CDR3 is 16 residues long. CDR1 and CDR2 (germline): SGHAT, FQNNGV. The CDR3 here is CASSTSGGISSYEQYF. The CDR3 nucleotides are TGTGCCAGCAGCACTAGCGGCGGGATAAGCTCCTACGAGCAGTACTTC.

J is TRBJ2-4 and V is TRBV7-2; D not resolved. V was cut by 5 bases and J by 5 bases, with 16 bases left in between. This CDR3 contains 15 residues. CDR1 SGHTA and CDR2 FQGNSA come from the germline V gene. CDR3 sequence (DNA): TGTGCCAGCAGCACCGATACGAGGTCCCAAAACATTCAGTACTTC. Its protein is CASSTDTRSQNIQYF.